The clone carrying this T cell receptor (beta chain) was recorded many times. Its antigen remains unknown. Scientists made TCR beta libraries using quantitative 5'-RACE with molecular barcodes. Via MiXCR, TCRdb re-called the 5' RACE reads, giving one row per CDR3 protein. The sample carries around 540,000 distinct CDR3 sequences, about 12% recorded once. The sample belongs to a study of CD8 T cells in ankylosing spondylitis. General study findings and limits: Fewer than ten highly homologous variants made up a TCR beta motif, and this motif appeared characteristic of ankylosing spondylitis blood.

V lost 1 base, J lost 8 bases, and 11 bases lay in between. The CDR3 totals 14 residues. The V and J genes are TRBV12-3 or TRBV12-4 and TRBJ1-4; D gene unclear. The sequence was obtained from a male donor with ankylosing spondylitis. Sequencing was done on a sample of blood, either unsorted or a sorted T cell fraction (not recorded which). The CDR3 here is CASSLGGVGEKLFF. In DNA form, the CDR3 reads TGTGCCAGCAGTTTAGGCGGGGTAGGCGAAAAACTGTTTTTT.